Only a few counts were recorded for the clone carrying this T cell receptor (beta chain). Antigen specificity is unknown. The treatment is: oral pan-JAK inhibitor, 5-10 mg twice daily. This sample was taken from a study of CD8+ T cells in alopecia areata. The wider study: For the treated group, dosing was oral tofacitinib at 5 to 10 mg twice daily. The study, taken as a whole, reports: Within the top 100, expanded CD8+ clones significantly decreased with tofacitinib, as did scalp clonality. In patients, TCRs were shared less clearly than in mice, and HLA may possibly be involved.

It was cDNA, reverse transcribed from extracted RNA, that served as the sequencing template. Clones were sequenced by immunoSEQ multiplex PCR, and TCRdb holds only the in-frame ones, with some missing. The sample lists about 200,000 clones, roughly 64% occurring once. This CDR3 is 12 amino acids long. Deletions cut 6 bases from V and 5 bases from J, with 10 bases between. In germline, CDR1 is MNHNY, CDR2 SVGAGI (reference sequence). The V and J genes are TRBV6-6 and TRBJ2-5; D is possibly TRBD1 or TRBD2 (6 bases each). This TCR derives from a human donor with alopecia areata. Sequencing was performed on CD4+ T cells sorted from blood, taken at week 24, from a patient treated with tofacitinib. CDR3 DNA: TGTGCCAGCAGAAGGGGGGAGGAGACCCAGTACTTC. Translated: CASRRGEETQYF.